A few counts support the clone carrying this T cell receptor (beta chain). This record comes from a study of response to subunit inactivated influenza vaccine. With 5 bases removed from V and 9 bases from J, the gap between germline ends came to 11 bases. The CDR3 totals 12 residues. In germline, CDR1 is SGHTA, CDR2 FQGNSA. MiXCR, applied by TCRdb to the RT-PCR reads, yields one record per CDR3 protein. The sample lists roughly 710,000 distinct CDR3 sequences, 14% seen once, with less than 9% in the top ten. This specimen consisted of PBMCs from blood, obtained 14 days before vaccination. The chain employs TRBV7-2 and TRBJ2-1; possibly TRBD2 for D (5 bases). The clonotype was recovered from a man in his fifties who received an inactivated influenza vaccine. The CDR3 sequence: CASSPDLGEQFF. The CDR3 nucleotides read TGTGCCAGCAGCCCGGACTTGGGTGAGCAGTTCTTC.